This T cell receptor beta chain comes out of a study of response to subunit inactivated influenza vaccine. Per germline, CDR1 MGHRA and CDR2 YSYEKL. This CDR3 region has 12 residues. Trimming took 2 bases from V and 7 from J, leaving 5 bases between them. From the RT-PCR reads, TCRdb called clonotypes with MiXCR, one entry per CDR3 protein. The sample carries 170,000 or so distinct CDR3 sequences, about 10% recorded once. The clonotype comes from a man aged 50-75 years who received an inactivated influenza vaccine. The sequenced sample was CD8+ T cells sorted from PBMCs, obtained approximately 25 months after vaccination. The rearrangement uses TRBV4-1 and TRBJ2-2; D is uncertain. The CDR3 here is CASSQFDGELFF. Here the CDR3 DNA reads TGCGCCAGCAGCCAATTTGACGGGGAGCTGTTTTTT.